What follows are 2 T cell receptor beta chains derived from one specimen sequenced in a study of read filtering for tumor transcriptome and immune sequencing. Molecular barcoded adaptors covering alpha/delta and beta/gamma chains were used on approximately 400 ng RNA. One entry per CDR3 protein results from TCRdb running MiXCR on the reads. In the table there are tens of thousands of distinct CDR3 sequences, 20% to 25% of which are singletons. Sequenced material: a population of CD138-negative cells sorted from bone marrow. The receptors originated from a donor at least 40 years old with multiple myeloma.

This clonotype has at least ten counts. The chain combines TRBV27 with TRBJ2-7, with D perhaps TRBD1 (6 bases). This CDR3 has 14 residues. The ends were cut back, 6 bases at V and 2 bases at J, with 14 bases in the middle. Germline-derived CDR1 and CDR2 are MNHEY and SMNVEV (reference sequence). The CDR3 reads CASRVLGDTYEQYF. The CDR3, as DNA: TGTGCCAGCAGGGTACTAGGGGACACCTACGAGCAGTACTTC.

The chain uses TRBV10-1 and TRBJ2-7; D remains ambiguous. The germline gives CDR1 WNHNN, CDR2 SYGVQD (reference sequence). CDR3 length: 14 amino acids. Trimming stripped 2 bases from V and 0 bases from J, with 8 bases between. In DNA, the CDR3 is TGCGCCAGCAGTGAGAAACCCTACTCCTACGAGCAGTACTTC. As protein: CASSEKPYSYEQYF.